This T cell receptor (beta chain) was identified during a study of OX40 agonist ivuxolimab in advanced cancers. General study results and limits: Researchers did not determine the expanded peripheral T cells' antigen specificity.

The protocol was immunoSEQ multiplex PCR, while the TCRdb copy is restricted to in-frame clones and leaves out a portion. Among 53,000 or so clones, roughly three quarters were seen once, and the ten largest hold 2.4%. The CDR3 spans 15 residues. The germline CDR1 and CDR2 sequences are SNHLY and FYNNEI. Trimming shortened V by 8 bases and J by 0 bases, and 13 bases separated the two germline ends. Comment on this clone: The antigen is unknown.

The sequence came from an adult with an advanced solid tumor such as melanoma, head and neck, liver or kidney cancer. Specimen: CD4+ or CD8+ T cells sorted from blood, collected in a trial of the OX40 agonist ivuxolimab. This chain connects TRBV2 to TRBJ2-2; no definite D call. DNA of the CDR3: TGTGCCAGCGTACGAGAGGAAACGAACACCGGGGAGCTGTTTTTT. Its translation is CASVREETNTGELFF.